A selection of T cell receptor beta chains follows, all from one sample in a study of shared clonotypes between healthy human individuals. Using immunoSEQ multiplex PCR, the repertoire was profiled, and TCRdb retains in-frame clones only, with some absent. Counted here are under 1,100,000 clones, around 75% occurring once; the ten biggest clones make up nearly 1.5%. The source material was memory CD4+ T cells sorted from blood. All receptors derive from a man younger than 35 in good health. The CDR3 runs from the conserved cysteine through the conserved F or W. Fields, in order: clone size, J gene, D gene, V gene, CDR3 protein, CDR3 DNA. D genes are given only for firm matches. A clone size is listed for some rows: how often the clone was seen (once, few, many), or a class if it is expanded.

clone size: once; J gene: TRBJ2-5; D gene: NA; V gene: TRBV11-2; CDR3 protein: CASSLFSLVERANQETQYF; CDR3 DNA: TGTGCCAGCAGCTTATTTTCCCTCGTCGAGCGGGCAAACCAAGAGACCCAGTACTTC
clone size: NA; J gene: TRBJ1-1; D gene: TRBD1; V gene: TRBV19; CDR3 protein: CASRPISRTGDTEAFF; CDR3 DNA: TGTGCCAGTAGACCAATATCTAGGACAGGGGACACTGAAGCTTTCTTT
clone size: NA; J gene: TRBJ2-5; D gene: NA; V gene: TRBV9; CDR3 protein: CASSSGGEEETQYF; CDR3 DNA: TGTGCCAGCAGCTCAGGAGGGGAAGAAGAGACCCAGTACTTC
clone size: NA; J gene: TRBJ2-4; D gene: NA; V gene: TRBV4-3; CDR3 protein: CASSSREVSNIQYF; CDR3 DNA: TGCGCCAGCAGCTCTCGAGAAGTCTCAAACATTCAGTACTTC
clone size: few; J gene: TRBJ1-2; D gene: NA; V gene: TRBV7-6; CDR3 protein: CASSPAGLNYGYTF; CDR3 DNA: TGTGCCAGCAGCCCCGCCGGTCTTAACTATGGCTACACCTTC
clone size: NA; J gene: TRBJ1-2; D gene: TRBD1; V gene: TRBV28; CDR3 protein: CASRSPGGAPGVYGYTF; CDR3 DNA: TGTGCCAGCAGGAGCCCAGGGGGCGCCCCCGGGGTCTATGGCTACACCTTC
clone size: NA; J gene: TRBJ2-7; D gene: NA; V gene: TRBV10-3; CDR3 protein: CAISDRPYEQYF; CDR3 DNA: TGTGCCATCAGTGACCGCCCCTACGAGCAGTACTTC
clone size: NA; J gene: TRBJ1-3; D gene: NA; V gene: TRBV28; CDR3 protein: CASSSTGQGNTIYF; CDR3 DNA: TGTGCCAGCAGTTCCACTGGGCAGGGAAACACCATATATTTT
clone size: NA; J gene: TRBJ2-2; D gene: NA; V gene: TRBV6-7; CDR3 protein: CASPPSMINGYRSNTGELFF; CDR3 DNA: TGTGCCAGCCCCCCTTCCATGATTAATGGATACCGAAGTAACACCGGGGAGCTGTTTTTT
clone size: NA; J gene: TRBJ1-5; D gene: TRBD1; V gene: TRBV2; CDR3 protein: CASSQQGKDQPQHF; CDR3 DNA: TGTGCCAGCAGCCAACAGGGGAAGGATCAGCCCCAGCATTTT
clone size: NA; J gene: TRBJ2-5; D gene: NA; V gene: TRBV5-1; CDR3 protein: CASSINGARETQYF; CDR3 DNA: TGCGCCAGCAGTATAAATGGGGCCAGGGAGACCCAGTACTTC
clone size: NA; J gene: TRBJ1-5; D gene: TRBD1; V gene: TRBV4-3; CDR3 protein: CASSQERTGGGQPQHF; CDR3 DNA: TGCGCCAGCAGCCAAGAGCGGACAGGGGGCGGTCAGCCCCAGCATTTT
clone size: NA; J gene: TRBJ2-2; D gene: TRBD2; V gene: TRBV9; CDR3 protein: CASSVALAGVGTGELFF; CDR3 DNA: TGTGCCAGCAGCGTAGCACTAGCGGGAGTTGGCACCGGGGAGCTGTTTTTT
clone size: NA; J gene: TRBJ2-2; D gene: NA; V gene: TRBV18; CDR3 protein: CASSPRSGEMAGELFF; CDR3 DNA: TGTGCCAGCTCACCACGGAGTGGGGAGATGGCCGGGGAGCTGTTTTTT
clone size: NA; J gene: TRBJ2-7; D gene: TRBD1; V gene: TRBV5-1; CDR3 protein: CASSSSGQGASYEQYF; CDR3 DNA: TGCGCCAGCAGCTCCTCCGGACAGGGGGCATCCTACGAGCAGTACTTC
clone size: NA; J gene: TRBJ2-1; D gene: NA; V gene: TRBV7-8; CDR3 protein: CATLIHNEQFF; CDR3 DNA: TGTGCCACCCTAATCCACAATGAGCAGTTCTTC
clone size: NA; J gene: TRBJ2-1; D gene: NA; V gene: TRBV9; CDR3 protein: CASSPRGNSYNEQFF; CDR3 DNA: TGTGCCAGCAGCCCTAGGGGGAACTCCTACAATGAGCAGTTCTTC
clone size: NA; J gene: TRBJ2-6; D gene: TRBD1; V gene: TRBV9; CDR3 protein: CASSGQGAVGANVLTF; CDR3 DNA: TGTGCCAGCAGCGGACAGGGGGCGGTTGGGGCCAACGTCCTGACTTTC
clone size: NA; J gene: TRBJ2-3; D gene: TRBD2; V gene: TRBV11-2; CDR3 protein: CASSLGTSLRGTDTQYF; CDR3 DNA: TGTGCCAGCAGCCTCGGGACTAGCTTACGCGGCACAGATACGCAGTATTTT
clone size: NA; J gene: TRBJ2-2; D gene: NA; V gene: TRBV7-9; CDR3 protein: CASSFASTELFF; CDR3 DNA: TGTGCCAGCAGCTTCGCCTCCACCGAGCTGTTTTTT
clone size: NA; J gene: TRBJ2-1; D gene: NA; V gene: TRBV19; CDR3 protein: CASSIRGEQFF; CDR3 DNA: TGTGCCAGTAGTATTCGTGGGGAGCAGTTCTTC
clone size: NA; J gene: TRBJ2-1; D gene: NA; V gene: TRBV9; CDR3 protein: CASSAGGSGRNEQFF; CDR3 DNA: TGTGCCAGCAGCGCCGGGGGCTCAGGGCGAAATGAGCAGTTCTTC
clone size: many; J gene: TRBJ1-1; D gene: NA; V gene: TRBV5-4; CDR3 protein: CASSLGPGGYAEAFF; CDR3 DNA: TGTGCCAGCAGCTTGGGCCCTGGAGGGTACGCTGAAGCTTTCTTT
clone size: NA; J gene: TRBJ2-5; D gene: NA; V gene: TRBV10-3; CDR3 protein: CAIKIREEETQYF; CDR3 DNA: TGTGCCATCAAAATCAGGGAGGAAGAGACCCAGTACTTC
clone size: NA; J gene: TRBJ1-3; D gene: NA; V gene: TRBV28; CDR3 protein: CTSTGVGGNTIYF; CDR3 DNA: TGTACCAGCACGGGTGTAGGAGGAAACACCATATATTTT
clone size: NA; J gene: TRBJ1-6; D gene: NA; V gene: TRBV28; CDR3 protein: CASSLWASPLHF; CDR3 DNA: TGTGCCAGCAGTTTATGGGCTTCACCCCTCCACTTT
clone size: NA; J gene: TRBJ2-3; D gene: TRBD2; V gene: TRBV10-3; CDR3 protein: CAINPSGLTDTQYF; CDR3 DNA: TGTGCCATCAATCCTAGCGGCCTCACAGATACGCAGTATTTT
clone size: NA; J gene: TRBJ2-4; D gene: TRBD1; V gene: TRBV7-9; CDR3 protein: CASSIPGTEGIQYF; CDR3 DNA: TGTGCCAGCAGCATCCCCGGGACAGAAGGCATTCAGTACTTC
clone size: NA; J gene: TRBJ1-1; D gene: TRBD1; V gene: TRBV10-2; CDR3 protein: CASRRGPGTEAFF; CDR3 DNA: TGCGCCAGCCGAAGGGGGCCGGGCACTGAAGCTTTCTTT
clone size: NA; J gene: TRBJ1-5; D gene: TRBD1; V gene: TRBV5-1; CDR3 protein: CASSVGPDRGRQPQHF; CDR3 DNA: TGCGCCAGCAGCGTTGGCCCGGACAGGGGGCGTCAGCCCCAGCATTTT
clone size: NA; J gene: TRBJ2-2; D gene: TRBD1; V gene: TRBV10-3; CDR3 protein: CAISTTGGLNGELFF; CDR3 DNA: TGTGCCATCAGTACGACAGGGGGGTTGAACGGGGAGCTGTTTTTT
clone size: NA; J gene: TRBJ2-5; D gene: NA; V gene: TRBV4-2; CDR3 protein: CASSQDWQYQETQYF; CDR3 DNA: TGTGCCAGCAGCCAAGATTGGCAGTACCAAGAGACCCAGTACTTC
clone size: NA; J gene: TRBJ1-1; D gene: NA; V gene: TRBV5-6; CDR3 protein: CASSLEPNTEAFF; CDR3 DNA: TGTGCCAGCAGCTTGGAGCCGAACACTGAAGCTTTCTTT
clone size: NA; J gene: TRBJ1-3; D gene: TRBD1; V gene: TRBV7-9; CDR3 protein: CAISGTDISGNTIYF; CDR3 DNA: TGTGCCATCTCCGGGACAGACATCTCTGGAAACACCATATATTTT
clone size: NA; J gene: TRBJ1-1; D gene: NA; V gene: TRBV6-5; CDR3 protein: CASSLGPGAEAFF; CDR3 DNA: TGTGCCAGCAGTTTGGGCCCCGGGGCTGAAGCTTTCTTT
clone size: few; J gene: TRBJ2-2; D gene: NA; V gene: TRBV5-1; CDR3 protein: CASSSTGTLNTGELFF; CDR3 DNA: TGCGCCAGCAGCTCAACCGGGACACTAAACACCGGGGAGCTGTTTTTT
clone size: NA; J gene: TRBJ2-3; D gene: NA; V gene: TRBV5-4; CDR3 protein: CATRVREVTDTQYF; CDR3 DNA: TGTGCCACCAGGGTCCGAGAAGTCACAGATACGCAGTATTTT
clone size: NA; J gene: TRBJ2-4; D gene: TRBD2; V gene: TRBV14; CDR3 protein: CASSQGPSGTEIAKNIQYF; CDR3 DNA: TGTGCCAGCAGCCAAGGGCCTAGCGGGACAGAGATAGCCAAAAACATTCAGTACTTC
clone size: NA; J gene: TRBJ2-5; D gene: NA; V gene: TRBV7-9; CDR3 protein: CASSLEATRAMETQYF; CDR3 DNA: TGTGCCAGCAGCTTAGAGGCGACCCGGGCAATGGAGACCCAGTACTTC
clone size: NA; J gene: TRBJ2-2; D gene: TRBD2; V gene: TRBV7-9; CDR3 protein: CASSPKYGASGTGELFF; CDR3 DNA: TGTGCCAGCAGCCCCAAGTACGGGGCTAGCGGAACCGGGGAGCTGTTTTTT
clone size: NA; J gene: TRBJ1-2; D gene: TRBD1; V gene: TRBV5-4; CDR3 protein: CASSLGGQGSGAYGYTF; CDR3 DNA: TGTGCCAGCAGCTTGGGGGGACAGGGGAGCGGCGCCTATGGCTACACCTTC
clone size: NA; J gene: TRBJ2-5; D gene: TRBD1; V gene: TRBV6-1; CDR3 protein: CASGTGAKSTQYF; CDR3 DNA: TGTGCCAGCGGGACAGGTGCTAAGAGTACCCAGTACTTC
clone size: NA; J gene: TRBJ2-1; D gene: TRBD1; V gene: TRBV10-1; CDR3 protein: CASSEAGGLGQFF; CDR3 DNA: TGCGCCAGCAGTGAGGCAGGGGGCTTGGGGCAGTTCTTC
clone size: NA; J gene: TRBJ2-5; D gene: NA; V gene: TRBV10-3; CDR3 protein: CAISGIAQETQYF; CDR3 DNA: TGTGCCATCAGTGGCATAGCTCAAGAGACCCAGTACTTC
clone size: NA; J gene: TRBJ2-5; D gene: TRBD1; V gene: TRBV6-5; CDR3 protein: CASSYSGTGGPAQYF; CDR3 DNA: TGTGCCAGCAGTTACTCAGGGACAGGGGGCCCGGCCCAGTACTTC
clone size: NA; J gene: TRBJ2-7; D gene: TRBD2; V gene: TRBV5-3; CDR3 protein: CARRPKTSGPYEQYF; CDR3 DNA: TGTGCCAGAAGGCCAAAGACTAGCGGGCCCTACGAGCAGTACTTC
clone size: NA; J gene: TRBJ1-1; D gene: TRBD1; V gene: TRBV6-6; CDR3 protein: CASSRTGMEGLFF; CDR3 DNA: TGTGCCAGCAGCAGGACAGGCATGGAGGGCCTTTTCTTT
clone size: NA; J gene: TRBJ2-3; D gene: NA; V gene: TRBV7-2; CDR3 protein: CASSKTRQSGRYTQYF; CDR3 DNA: TGTGCCAGCAGCAAGACTAGACAGTCTGGCAGATATACGCAGTATTTT
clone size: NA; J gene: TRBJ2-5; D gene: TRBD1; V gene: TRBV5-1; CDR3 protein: CASSVDRVETQYF; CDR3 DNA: TGCGCCAGCAGCGTTGACAGGGTCGAGACCCAGTACTTC
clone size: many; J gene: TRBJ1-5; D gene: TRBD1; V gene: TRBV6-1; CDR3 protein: CASSGTTGGWMLQPQHF; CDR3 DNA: TGTGCCAGCAGTGGTACGACAGGGGGTTGGATGTTGCAGCCCCAGCATTTT
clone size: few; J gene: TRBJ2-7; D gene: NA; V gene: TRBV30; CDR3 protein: CAWSQNSYEQYF; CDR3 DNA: TGTGCCTGGAGCCAAAACTCCTACGAGCAGTACTTC
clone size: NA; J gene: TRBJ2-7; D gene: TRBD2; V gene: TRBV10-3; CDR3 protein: CAISEGAGGGYEQYF; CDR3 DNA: TGTGCCATCAGTGAAGGAGCGGGAGGGGGCTACGAGCAGTACTTC